The T cell receptor (beta chain) under discussion was sequenced for a study of shared clonotypes between healthy human individuals. General study results and limits: Rarefaction analysis demonstrated incomplete sorted-subset sequencing notwithstanding large depth. Tissues were not sampled, only blood, and their repertoires likely differ.

Regarding this clone: The antigen is unknown.

Every immunoSEQ plate was one replicate of a subset's evenly spread DNA. The method was immunoSEQ multiplex PCR; TCRdb's version includes in-frame clones alone and lacks a portion of them. This table has hundreds of thousands of clones, approximately 96% appearing once. CD45RO-negative, CCR7-selected cells formed the naive CD8 fraction, which excluded terminally differentiated effector memory CD45RA+ cells. All participating donors were Caucasian adults from Nashville, Tennessee. With 0 bases removed from V and 6 bases from J, the gap between germline ends came to 12 bases. This CDR3 is 14 amino acids long. Germline CDR1 MNHEY, CDR2 SVGAGI.

This clonotype was obtained from a woman in her twenties or thirties in good health. The chain couples TRBV6-5 to TRBJ2-7; either TRBD1 or TRBD2 may fit D (5 bases each). The sample consisted of naive CD8+ T cells sorted from blood. CDR3 sequence: CASSYSSQGAEQYF. CDR3 nucleotide sequence: TGTGCCAGCAGTTACTCGTCCCAGGGAGCCGAGCAGTACTTC.